This TCR beta chain comes out of a study of cytomegalovirus exposure and HLA in healthy donors. Assay: immunoSEQ multiplex PCR; the TCRdb copy retains only in-frame clones and omits some. The sample holds about 140,000 clones; 94% are singletons and the top ten take approximately 1.8%. From germline, CDR1 is ENHRY and CDR2 SYGVKD. The CDR3 is 18 amino acids. Trimming at V came to 6 bases and at J to 2 bases, leaving 14 bases not matched to a gene. The sample taken for sequencing was PBMCs. The TCR sequence derives from a man aged 18 to 30 in good health and CMV-seropositive. The rearrangement links TRBV10-3 to TRBJ2-3, with 10 bases aligning to TRBD2. The chain's CDR3 is CAISAPQPGLANTDTQYF. The CDR3 nucleotides read TGTGCCATCAGCGCGCCTCAACCGGGACTAGCGAACACAGATACGCAGTATTTT.